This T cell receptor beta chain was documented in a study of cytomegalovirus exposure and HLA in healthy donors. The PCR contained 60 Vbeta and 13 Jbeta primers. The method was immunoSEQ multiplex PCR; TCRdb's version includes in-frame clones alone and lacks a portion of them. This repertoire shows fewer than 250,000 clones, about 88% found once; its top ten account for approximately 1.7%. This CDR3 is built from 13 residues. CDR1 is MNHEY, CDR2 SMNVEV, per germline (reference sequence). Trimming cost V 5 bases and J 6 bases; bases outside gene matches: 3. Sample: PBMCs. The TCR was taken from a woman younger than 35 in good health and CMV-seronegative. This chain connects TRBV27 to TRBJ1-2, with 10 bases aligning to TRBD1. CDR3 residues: CASSRQGADGYTF. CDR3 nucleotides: TGTGCCAGCAGTCGACAGGGGGCTGATGGCTACACCTTC.